The rows below give T cell receptor beta chains drawn from one sample of a study of graft-versus-host responses after intestinal transplantation. Profiling relied on immunoSEQ multiplex PCR, and the TCRdb table lists in-frame clones only, not all of them. The profile shows 62,000 or so clones, around nine tenths of them singletons. These receptors are not linked to any known antigen. The sample consisted of unstimulated CD8+ T cells sorted from spleen or lymph node cells, taken before transplant. The receptors come from a human donor who was the organ donor for an intestinal transplant. CDR3s include the opening cysteine and the closing phenylalanine or tryptophan. The D gene is left open where the match is weak. Rows may omit the clone size; those that give it use once, few, many or a size class.

cdr3_aa cdr3_nt clone_size v_call d_call j_call
CASGSTTYNEQFF TGTGCCAGCGGGAGTACCACCTACAATGAGCAGTTCTTC - TRBV19 - TRBJ2-1
CASSLGREDEKLFF TGCGCCAGCAGTCTGGGAAGGGAGGATGAAAAACTGTTTTTT - TRBV23-1 - TRBJ1-4
CASSLPPGQYF TGTGCCAGCAGCTTACCCCCAGGGCAGTACTTC - TRBV7-9 - TRBJ2-7
CASLGQGMDEQYF TGTGCCAGCCTCGGGCAGGGTATGGACGAGCAGTACTTC - TRBV28 - TRBJ2-7
CASSLKRGNGYTF TGTGCCAGCAGTTTAAAGCGCGGCAATGGCTACACCTTC - TRBV28 - TRBJ1-2
CASKSLTGGGTEAFF TGTGCCAGCAAGAGCTTGACGGGGGGGGGTACTGAAGCTTTCTTT - TRBV5-4 - TRBJ1-1
CASSASSGRFYNEQFF TGTGCCAGCAGTGCCTCTAGCGGGAGATTCTACAATGAGCAGTTCTTC - TRBV27 TRBD2 TRBJ2-1
CASSLGLAADYEQYF TGTGCCAGCAGCTTAGGCCTAGCGGCTGACTACGAGCAGTACTTC - TRBV7-8 TRBD2 TRBJ2-7
CASRFSPGRETQYF TGTGCCAGCAGGTTCTCCCCCGGGAGGGAGACCCAGTACTTC - TRBV28 TRBD2 TRBJ2-5
CASSLNAGVRPQHF TGTGCCAGCAGTTTAAACGCAGGCGTCAGGCCCCAGCATTTT once TRBV28 - TRBJ1-5
CASSYSGGTSGDEQFF TGTGCCAGCAGTTATTCTGGAGGGACTAGCGGAGATGAGCAGTTCTTC - TRBV6-5 TRBD2 TRBJ2-1
CASSVGRQASNQPQHF TGTGCCAGCAGTGTCGGTCGCCAGGCTAGCAATCAGCCCCAGCATTTT - TRBV2 - TRBJ1-5
CASSRTGDGYTF TGTGCCAGCAGCCGGACAGGGGATGGCTACACCTTC - TRBV7-9 TRBD1 TRBJ1-2
CASSFGDRGRSSGANVLTF TGTGCCAGCAGTTTCGGAGACAGGGGACGAAGCTCTGGGGCCAACGTCCTGACTTTC - TRBV28 TRBD1 TRBJ2-6
CASSETPHSYGYTF TGTGCCAGCAGTGAGACTCCTCATTCCTATGGCTACACCTTC - TRBV2 - TRBJ1-2
CASSVVVSSYNEQFF TGTGCCAGCAGCGTAGTGGTGAGCTCCTACAATGAGCAGTTCTTC - TRBV9 - TRBJ2-1
CASSRDRGRSGELFF TGTGCCAGTAGCAGAGACAGGGGGCGGTCCGGGGAGCTGTTTTTT - TRBV19 TRBD1 TRBJ2-2
CASSLLPGGADTQYF TGTGCCAGCAGTCTCCTCCCAGGAGGGGCAGATACGCAGTATTTT - TRBV6-1 - TRBJ2-3
CASSSVRGRGIQYF TGTGCCAGCAGTTCCGTGAGGGGGCGAGGGATTCAGTACTTC - TRBV6-6 TRBD1 TRBJ2-4
CAYGLAENYEQYF TGTGCCTACGGACTAGCGGAAAACTACGAGCAGTACTTC few TRBV5-4 TRBD2 TRBJ2-7
CASSLRLAGGRTDTQYF TGTGCCAGCAGTTTACGGCTCGCGGGAGGTCGTACAGATACGCAGTATTTT - TRBV28 TRBD2 TRBJ2-3
CASRQGGNEQYF TGCGCCAGCCGTCAGGGGGGAAACGAGCAGTACTTC - TRBV5-1 - TRBJ2-7
CASSLDLAGVHEQFF TGTGCCAGCAGCTTAGATCTAGCGGGGGTACATGAGCAGTTCTTC - TRBV7-2 TRBD2 TRBJ2-1
CASSFWLLGGGSSYEQYF TGTGCCAGCAGCTTTTGGTTGCTCGGGGGGGGGAGCTCCTACGAGCAGTACTTC - TRBV7-9 TRBD2 TRBJ2-7
CASSQDDGMNTEAFF TGCGCCAGCAGCCAAGATGACGGGATGAACACTGAAGCTTTCTTT - TRBV4-3 - TRBJ1-1
CASSPLDRSGNTIYF TGTGCCAGCAGTCCACTCGACAGATCCGGAAACACCATATATTTT - TRBV28 - TRBJ1-3
CASSVESTDTQYF TGTGCCAGCAGCGTAGAGAGTACAGATACGCAGTATTTT - TRBV9 - TRBJ2-3
CASSSGTFYMNEQFF TGTGCCAGCAGTTCCGGGACATTTTACATGAATGAGCAGTTCTTC - TRBV6-6 - TRBJ2-1
CASSRDNSGANVLTF TGTGCCAGCAGCCGGGACAACTCTGGGGCCAACGTCCTGACTTTC few TRBV6-4 - TRBJ2-6
CASSTGGAAKNIQYF TGTGCCAGTAGTACAGGGGGCGCTGCCAAAAACATTCAGTACTTC - TRBV19 TRBD1 TRBJ2-4
CASSPLLGAPVTDTQYF TGTGCCAGCAGCCCCCTCTTAGGAGCCCCTGTCACAGATACGCAGTATTTT - TRBV11-2 - TRBJ2-3
CASSEPRVQRNEQYF TGTGCCAGCAGTGAACCCCGAGTTCAGCGGAACGAGCAGTACTTC - TRBV2 - TRBJ2-7